One sample yielded the 21 T cell receptor beta chains listed below, sequenced in a study of T cells in Graves' hyperthyroidism and ophthalmopathy. The investigators amplified TCR beta CDR3 regions from RNA transcripts. The primer set for the first-round RT-PCR of the TCR CDR3 was HTBI. TCRdb re-called the multiplex PCR reads with MiXCR, one entry per CDR3 protein. The table has under 400,000 distinct CDR3 sequences, 11% to 15% seen once. Sequenced sample: blood. These receptors all come from a woman aged 55-69 years with Graves' hyperthyroidism.

The chain carries TRBV6-5 and TRBJ1-1; 9 bases match TRBD1. The junction had 2 bases not matched to a gene; V was cut back by 1 base and J by 2 bases. Germline V lookup: CDR1 MNHEY, CDR2 SVGAGI. CDR3 length: 15 residues. The CDR3 spells CASSYWGQGNTEAFF. The CDR3 coding sequence is TGTGCCAGCAGTTACTGGGGACAGGGAAACACTGAAGCTTTCTTT.

This clonotype was recorded many times. V is TRBV5-1 and J is TRBJ1-2, with D possibly being TRBD1 (6 bases). Trimming removed 5 bases at V and 4 bases at J, with 12 bases between. The CDR3 runs to 13 residues. Per germline, CDR1 SGHRS and CDR2 YFSETQ. The CDR3 protein is CASSGDNSYGYTF. The CDR3 DNA sequence: TGCGCCAGCAGTGGGGACAACTCCTATGGCTACACCTTC.

The chain employs TRBV20-1 and TRBJ2-7, with D possibly being TRBD2 (5 bases). The V and J ends lost 0 bases and 0 bases respectively, with 9 bases between them. The CDR3 sequence is 14 residues long. CDR1 is DFQATT, CDR2 SNEGSKA, per germline (reference sequence). CDR3 in amino acids: CSARDPGSSYEQYF. The CDR3 DNA follows: TGCAGTGCTAGAGATCCGGGATCCTCCTACGAGCAGTACTTC.

This clonotype was seen at least ten times. The chain employs TRBV20-1 and TRBJ2-7; no reliable D call. Looked up from germline, CDR1 is DFQATT and CDR2 is SNEGSKA (reference sequence). V was pared by 2 bases and J by 2 bases, with 19 bases between. The CDR3 contains 16 residues. The CDR3 here is CSARPRTSGLTYEQYF. CDR3 coding DNA: TGCAGTGCTAGACCCCGGACCTCGGGTTTAACCTACGAGCAGTACTTC.

The V and J genes are TRBV12-3 or TRBV12-4 and TRBJ2-5; TRBD1 is a possible D gene (5 bases). The CDR3 is 17 residues long. V was trimmed by 0 bases and J by 4 bases, leaving 18 bases between them. In DNA, the CDR3 is TGTGCCAGCAGTTTAGCGTACAGGACCAACCGAGGAGAGACCCAGTACTTC. Amino acids: CASSLAYRTNRGETQYF.

The V call is TRBV28, the J call TRBJ2-5, with 11 nucleotides matching TRBD2. The CDR3 extends over 17 amino acids. Looked up from germline, CDR1 is MDHEN and CDR2 is SYDVKM. Germline trimming cut 5 bases from V and 4 bases from J; bases unmatched to any gene: 12. Here the CDR3 DNA reads TGTGCCAGCAGTCCAGGACAGTTCCTAGCGGGAGGAGAGACCCAGTACTTC. Amino acid sequence: CASSPGQFLAGGETQYF.

This clonotype has just a few counts. This rearrangement joins TRBV14 to TRBJ2-7, with 9 bases matching TRBD1. The ends lost 5 bases at V and 6 bases at J; junction bases unmatched: 8. The CDR3 loop spans 14 amino acids. The germline gives CDR1 SGHDN, CDR2 FVKESK. The DNA of the CDR3 is TGTGCCAGCAGCGAACAGACAGGGGGGTCCGAGCAGTACTTC. This codes for CASSEQTGGSEQYF.

This clonotype was detected a few times. The V call is TRBV5-6, the J call TRBJ2-7; D uncertain. V lost 2 bases and J lost 0, with 15 bases in between. Germline V CDR1 and CDR2: SGHDT, YYEEEE. The CDR3 is 16 amino acids. The DNA of the CDR3 is TGTGCCAGCAGCTTAGGCCAGGCGAACGTCTCCTACGAGCAGTACTTC. It yields the protein CASSLGQANVSYEQYF. Looking up the rest from reference TRBV5-6 and TRBJ2-7 gives the full variable domain: DAGVTQSPTHLIKTRGQQVTLRCSPKSGHDTVSWYQQALGQGPQFIFQYYEEEERQRGNFPDRFSGHQFPNYSSELNVNALLLGDSALYLCASSLGQANVSYEQYFGPGTRLTVT.

This clonotype was seen at least ten times. The rearrangement links TRBV2 to TRBJ1-2, with 7 nucleotides matching TRBD1. The CDR3 sequence is 14 residues long. V shed 6 bases, J shed 5 bases, and the junction held 9 bases outside the gene matches. Germline CDR1 SNHLY, CDR2 FYNNEI. CDR3 in DNA: TGTGCCAGCAGACCCCTGGCAGGGGGTTATGGCTACACCTTC. This gives the protein CASRPLAGGYGYTF.

This clonotype came up many times. The chain uses TRBV12-3 or TRBV12-4 and TRBJ2-3, with D uncertain. The CDR3 totals 17 residues. V gave up 1 base and J gave up 3 bases, with 17 bases separating them. The CDR3 nucleotides read TGTGCCAGCAGTTTAGGACCATCAGCGTTTAGTACAGATACGCAGTATTTT. Translating it yields CASSLGPSAFSTDTQYF.

The chain links TRBV7-3 to TRBJ2-1; D is perhaps TRBD2 (6 bases). The CDR3 sequence is 16 residues long. Trimming pared 5 bases from V and 5 bases from J, leaving 19 bases between. Per the germline V gene, CDR1 is SGHTA and CDR2 is FQGTGA. The CDR3 is CASSPRVGRTNNEQFF. The CDR3 coding sequence is TGTGCCAGCAGCCCGAGGGTAGGGAGGACCAACAATGAGCAGTTCTTC.

The V call is TRBV7-2, the J call TRBJ1-1; D gene uncertain. The V end was cut by 6 bases, the J end by 6 bases, with 14 bases between. This CDR3 spans 13 amino acids. CDR1 and CDR2 from the germline V gene are SGHTA and FQGNSA. The CDR3 DNA reads TGTGCCAGCAGTTGGCAGCTCTCCGCTGAAGCTTTCTTT. This translates into CASSWQLSAEAFF.

V and J are TRBV9 and TRBJ2-5; 8 bases agree with TRBD2. The CDR3 runs 16 residues. CDR1 and CDR2 from the germline V gene are SGDLS and YYNGEE. The V segment lost 0 bases and the J segment 5 bases; nucleotides outside the gene matches: 9. As DNA, the CDR3 is TGTGCCAGCAGCGTAGAGAGCGGGAGCTGGGGGGAGACCCAGTACTTC. Translation: CASSVESGSWGETQYF.

This clonotype occurred a few times. This chain connects TRBV18 to TRBJ2-1; TRBD1 or TRBD2 may be the D gene (5 bases each). The germline CDR1 and CDR2 sequences are KGHSH and LQKENI. Trimming took off 3 bases at V and 4 bases at J, with 13 bases between the two ends. CDR3 length: 15 amino acids. CDR3 in amino acids: CASSPRGTDYNEQFF. The CDR3 DNA sequence: TGTGCCAGCTCACCCCGAGGGACGGATTACAATGAGCAGTTCTTC.

There are many counts of this clonotype. V gene TRBV12-3 or TRBV12-4 combines with J gene TRBJ2-7; D is unclear. The CDR3 consists of 13 residues. V was clipped by 4 bases and J by 5 bases, with 12 bases between them. CDR3 nucleotides: TGTGCCAGCAGTTACGCTCCTCAGAACGAGCAGTACTTC. It is translated as CASSYAPQNEQYF.

At least ten counts were recorded for this clonotype. With a much larger clone just one base away, this may be a read error. The CDR3 carries no conserved terminal phenylalanine or tryptophan, so it likely arises from a read error. The CDR3 DNA is TGTGCCAGCAGTTCGGGACAGGGAAACTATGGCTACACCCTC. It specifies CASSSGQGNYGYTL. The chain joins TRBV12-3 or TRBV12-4 to TRBJ1-2, with 9 nucleotides matching TRBD1. The V gene end was trimmed by 4 bases and the J gene end by 2 bases; junction bases not matched to a gene: 2. This CDR3 is 14 amino acids long.

This clonotype turned up a few times. The CDR3 here is CASSPESYGGYTF. CDR3 coding DNA: TGCGCCAGCAGCCCAGAGAGTTATGGTGGCTACACCTTC. This chain links TRBV5-1 with TRBJ1-2; D ambiguous. The CDR3 covers 13 residues. Germline V gene lookup returns CDR1 SGHRS and CDR2 YFSETQ. V shed 4 bases and J shed 7 bases, with 14 bases lying between them.

This clonotype was seen more than once but under ten times. The rearrangement joins TRBV20-1 to TRBJ1-4; D ambiguous. The CDR3 is 15 amino acids. CDR1 and CDR2 (germline): DFQATT, SNEGSKA (reference sequence). The V gene lost 0 bases and the J gene lost 10 bases, with 18 bases spanning the gap. CDR3 coding DNA: TGCAGTGCTAGAGATCCCGGAATTCCAACTGGAAAACTGTTTTTT. Protein product: CSARDPGIPTGKLFF.

This clonotype was recorded at least ten times. The CDR3 coding sequence is TGTGCCAGCAGTGGGGGACCAAGATACAATGAGCAGTTCTTC. Residues: CASSGGPRYNEQFF. The chain uses TRBV28 and TRBJ2-1, with D tentatively TRBD1 or TRBD2 (5 bases each). The V end lost 5 bases, the J end lost 4 bases, and 12 bases lay between the germline ends. Germline-derived CDR1 and CDR2 are MDHEN and SYDVKM. This CDR3 is 14 amino acids long.

This sequence joins TRBV20-1 and TRBJ2-3; 10 bases align to TRBD2. The germline gives CDR1 DFQATT, CDR2 SNEGSKA (reference sequence). This CDR3 has 16 amino acids. V trimming: 1 base; J trimming: 5 bases; junction bases outside the gene matches: 9. The CDR3 loop reads CSARAPLAGAGDTQYF. The CDR3 bases are TGCAGTGCTAGAGCCCCTCTAGCGGGAGCAGGAGATACGCAGTATTTT.

This clonotype was recorded only once. The J gene is TRBJ2-1, the V gene TRBV11-2; TRBD2 matches at 8 bases. V shed 1 base and J 3 bases; nucleotides not matched to a gene: 2. In germline, CDR1 is SGHAT, CDR2 FQNNGV. This CDR3 comprises 15 residues. CDR3: CASSLVGRVYNEQFF. The CDR3 DNA reads as TGTGCCAGCAGCTTAGTCGGGAGGGTCTACAATGAGCAGTTCTTC.